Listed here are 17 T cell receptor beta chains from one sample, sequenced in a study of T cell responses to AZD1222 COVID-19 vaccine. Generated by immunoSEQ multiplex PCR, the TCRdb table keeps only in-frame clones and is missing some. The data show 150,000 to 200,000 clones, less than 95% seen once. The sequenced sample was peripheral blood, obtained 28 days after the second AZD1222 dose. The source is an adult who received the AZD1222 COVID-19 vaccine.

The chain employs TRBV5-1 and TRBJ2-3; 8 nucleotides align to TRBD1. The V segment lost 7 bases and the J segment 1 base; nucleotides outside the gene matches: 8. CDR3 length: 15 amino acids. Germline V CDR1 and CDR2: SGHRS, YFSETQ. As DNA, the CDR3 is TGCGCCAGCGCCCTAGAGGACAGGGGCACAGATACGCAGTATTTT. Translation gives CASALEDRGTDTQYF.

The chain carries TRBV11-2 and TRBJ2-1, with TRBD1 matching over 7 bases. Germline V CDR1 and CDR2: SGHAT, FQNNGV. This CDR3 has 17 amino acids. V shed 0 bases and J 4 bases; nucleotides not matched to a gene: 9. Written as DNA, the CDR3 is TGTGCCAGCAGCTTAGAGCGCAGGGGGAGCCGATACAATGAGCAGTTCTTC. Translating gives CASSLERRGSRYNEQFF.

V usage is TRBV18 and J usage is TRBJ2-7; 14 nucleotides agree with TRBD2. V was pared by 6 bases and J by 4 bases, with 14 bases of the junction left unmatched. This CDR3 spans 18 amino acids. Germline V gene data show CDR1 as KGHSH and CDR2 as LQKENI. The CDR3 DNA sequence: TGTGCCAGCTCCCATACCCGGACTAGCGGGAGGTCTGCTTACGAGCAGTACTTC. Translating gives CASSHTRTSGRSAYEQYF.

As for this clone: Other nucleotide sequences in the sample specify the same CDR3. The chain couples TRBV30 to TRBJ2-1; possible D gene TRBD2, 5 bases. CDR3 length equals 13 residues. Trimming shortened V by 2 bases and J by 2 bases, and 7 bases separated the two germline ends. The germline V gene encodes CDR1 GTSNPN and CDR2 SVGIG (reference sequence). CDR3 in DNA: TGTGCCTGGAGTCGAGGGACCTACAATGAGCAGTTCTTC. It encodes CAWSRGTYNEQFF.

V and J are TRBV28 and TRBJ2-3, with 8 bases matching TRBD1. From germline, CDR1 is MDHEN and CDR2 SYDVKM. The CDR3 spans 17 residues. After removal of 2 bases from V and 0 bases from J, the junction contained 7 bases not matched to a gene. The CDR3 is CASSLAGQVSSTDTQYF. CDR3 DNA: TGTGCCAGCAGTTTAGCGGGACAGGTCTCCAGCACAGATACGCAGTATTTT.

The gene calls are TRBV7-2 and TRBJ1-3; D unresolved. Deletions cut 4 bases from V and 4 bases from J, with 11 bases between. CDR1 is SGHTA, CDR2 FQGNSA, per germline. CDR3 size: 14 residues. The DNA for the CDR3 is TGTGCCAGCAGCTCCGCCCCCCAGGGAAACACCATATATTTT. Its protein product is CASSSAPQGNTIYF.

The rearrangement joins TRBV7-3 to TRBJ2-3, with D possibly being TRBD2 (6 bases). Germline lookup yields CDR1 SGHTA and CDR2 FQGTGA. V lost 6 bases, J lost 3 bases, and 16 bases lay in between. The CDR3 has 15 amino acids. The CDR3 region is CASRKGGVGTDTQYF. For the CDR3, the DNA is TGTGCCAGCAGAAAAGGAGGGGTTGGGACAGATACGCAGTATTTT.

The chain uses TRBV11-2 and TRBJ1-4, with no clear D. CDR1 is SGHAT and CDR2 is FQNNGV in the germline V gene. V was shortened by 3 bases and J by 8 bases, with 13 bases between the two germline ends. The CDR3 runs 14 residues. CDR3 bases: TGTGCCAGCAGCTTCGCTGGGAGTCGCGAAAAACTGTTTTTT. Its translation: CASSFAGSREKLFF.

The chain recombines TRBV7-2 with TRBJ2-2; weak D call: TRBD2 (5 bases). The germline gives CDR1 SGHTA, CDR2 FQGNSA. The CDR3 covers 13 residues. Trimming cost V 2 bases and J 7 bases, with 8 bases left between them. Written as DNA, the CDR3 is TGTGCCAGCAGCTTAATTCGGGGCGGGGAGCTGTTTTTT. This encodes CASSLIRGGELFF.

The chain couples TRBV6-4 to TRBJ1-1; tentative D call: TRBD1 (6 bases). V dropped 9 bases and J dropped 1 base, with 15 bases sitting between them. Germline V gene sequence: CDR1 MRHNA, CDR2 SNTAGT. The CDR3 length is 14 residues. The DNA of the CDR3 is TGTGCCAGGAGAGCACCGGGACAGAACACTGAAGCTTTCTTT. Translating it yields CARRAPGQNTEAFF.

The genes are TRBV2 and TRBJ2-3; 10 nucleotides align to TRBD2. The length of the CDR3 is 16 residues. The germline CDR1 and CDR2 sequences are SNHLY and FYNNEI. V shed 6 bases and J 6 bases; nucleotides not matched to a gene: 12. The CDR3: CASRNALAGSSDTQYF. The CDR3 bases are TGTGCCAGCAGAAACGCACTAGCGGGGTCCAGTGATACGCAGTATTTT.

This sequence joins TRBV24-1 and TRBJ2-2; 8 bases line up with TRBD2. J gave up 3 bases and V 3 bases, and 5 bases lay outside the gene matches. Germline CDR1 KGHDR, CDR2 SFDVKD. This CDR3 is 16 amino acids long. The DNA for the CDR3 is TGTGCCACCAGTGATCCAGCGGGGGCCGACACCGGGGAGCTGTTTTTT. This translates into CATSDPAGADTGELFF.

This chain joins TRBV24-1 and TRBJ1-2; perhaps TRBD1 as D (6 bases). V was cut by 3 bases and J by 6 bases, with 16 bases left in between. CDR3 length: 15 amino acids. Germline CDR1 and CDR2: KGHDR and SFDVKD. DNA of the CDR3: TGTGCCACCAGTGATCCCTCCGGGACACAGAATGGCTACACCTTC. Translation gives CATSDPSGTQNGYTF.

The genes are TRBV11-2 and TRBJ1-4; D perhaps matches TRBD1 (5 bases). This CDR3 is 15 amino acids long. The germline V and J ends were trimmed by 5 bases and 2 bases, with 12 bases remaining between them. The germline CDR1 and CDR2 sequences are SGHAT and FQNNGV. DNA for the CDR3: TGTGCCAGCAGCATGGGGCCAGGGACTAATGAAAAACTGTTTTTT. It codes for CASSMGPGTNEKLFF.

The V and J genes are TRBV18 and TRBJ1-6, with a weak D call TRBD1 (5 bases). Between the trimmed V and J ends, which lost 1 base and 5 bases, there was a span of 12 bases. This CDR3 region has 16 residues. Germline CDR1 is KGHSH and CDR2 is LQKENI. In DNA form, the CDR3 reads TGTGCCAGCTCACCACTAGGGACGGTTAATAATTCACCCCTCCACTTT. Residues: CASSPLGTVNNSPLHF.

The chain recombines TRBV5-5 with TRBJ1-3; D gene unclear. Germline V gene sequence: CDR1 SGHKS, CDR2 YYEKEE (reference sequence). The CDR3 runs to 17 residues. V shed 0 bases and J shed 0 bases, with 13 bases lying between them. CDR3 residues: CASSLDPGRTSGNTIYF. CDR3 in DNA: TGTGCCAGCAGCTTGGATCCAGGACGAACCTCTGGAAACACCATATATTTT.

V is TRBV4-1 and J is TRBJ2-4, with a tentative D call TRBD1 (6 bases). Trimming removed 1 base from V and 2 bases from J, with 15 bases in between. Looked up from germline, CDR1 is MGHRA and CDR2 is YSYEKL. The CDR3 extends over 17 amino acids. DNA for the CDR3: TGCGCCAGCAGCCAAGTTTCCTGGGGGCCCTCCAAAAACATTCAGTACTTC. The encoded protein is CASSQVSWGPSKNIQYF.